The entry that follows covers one TCR beta chain sequence. CDR1 is SGDLS and CDR2 is YYNGEE in the germline V gene. J lost 5 bases, V lost 0 bases, and 6 bases had no gene match. This CDR3 region has 15 residues. The data were obtained in a study of blood T cell repertoires in COVID-19. Overall study: Sites across the United States, Italy and Spain contributed samples from acute and convalescent COVID-19. Nucleic acid was either cDNA or gDNA, and it came from T cells, B-cell-depleted T cells, or PBMCs.

In the study's own analysis: Estimation of nucleated cell counts was performed using reference gene primer amplification. Sequenced by immunoSEQ multiplex PCR; TCRdb stores in-frame clones only, minus some. The V and J calls and clone size are taken from that table; D and trimming were inferred from the DNA. The top ten clones hold 4% to 4.5% of a sample with around 200,000 clones, over 75% of them seen once. The sequencing sample was made of peripheral blood. This TCR derives from a man aged 50-59 years with acute or convalescent COVID-19. The J gene is TRBJ2-5, the V gene TRBV9; TRBD2 aligns across 8 bases. The CDR3 DNA follows: TGTGCCAGCAGCGTAGGAAATAGCGGGGTGGAGACCCAGTACTTC. Translation: CASSVGNSGVETQYF.